Shown below are 18 T cell receptor beta chains from a single sample sequenced in a study of beta chain features in type 1 diabetes. The entirety of the isolated RNA underwent reverse transcription, so expressed TCRB transcripts were sequenced. Some clones are missing from TCRdb's copy, which holds only in-frame ones; the method was immunoSEQ multiplex PCR. The sample yields roughly 400,000 clones, approximately 15% seen once. The source material was naive CD4+ T cells from blood. These receptors all come from a young man in good health.

CDR3 sequence: CATSTIFRGNKNIQYF. CDR3 sequence (DNA): TGTGCCACCAGCACCATCTTCCGGGGTAACAAAAACATTCAGTACTTC. The chain uses TRBV15 and TRBJ2-4; a possible D gene is TRBD2 (5 bases). Germline-derived CDR1 and CDR2 are LNHNV and YYDKDF (reference sequence). This CDR3 has 16 residues. V was shortened by 4 bases and J by 3 bases, with 16 bases between the two germline ends. The full variable domain, completed using reference TRBV15 and TRBJ2-4, is DAMVIQNPRYQVTQFGKPVTLSCSQTLNHNVMYWYQQKSSQAPKLLFHYYDKDFNNEADTPDNFQSRRPNTSFCFLDIRSPGLGDTAMYLCATSTIFRGNKNIQYFGAGTRLSVL.

The chain uses TRBV27 and TRBJ2-7; D remains unclear. The CDR3 extends over 13 amino acids. V gave up 2 bases and J gave up 2 bases, with 7 bases separating them. CDR1 is MNHEY, CDR2 SMNVEV, per germline (reference sequence). The CDR3 spells CASSLRVAYEQYF. CDR3 bases: TGTGCCAGCAGTTTAAGGGTGGCCTACGAGCAGTACTTC.

This sequence joins TRBV4-3 and TRBJ2-7, with D perhaps being TRBD1 or TRBD2 (5 bases each). Germline loops: CDR1 LGHNA, CDR2 YSLEER. There are 17 residues in the CDR3. V was cut by 0 bases and J by 2 bases, with 17 bases left in between. The CDR3 here is CASSQEIGAERAYEQYF. The CDR3 nucleotides are TGCGCCAGCAGCCAAGAGATCGGGGCAGAGCGTGCCTACGAGCAGTACTTC.

This clone showed up just a few times. The V gene is TRBV9, the J gene TRBJ2-3; 7 positions agree with TRBD2. The CDR3 sequence is 18 residues long. Per germline, CDR1 SGDLS and CDR2 YYNGEE. V lost 4 bases and J lost 2; bases outside the gene matches: 16. CDR3: CASSPLGLAALFTDTQYF. The CDR3 nucleotides read TGTGCCAGCAGCCCATTGGGGCTAGCGGCTCTTTTCACAGATACGCAGTATTTT.

This clone was observed a handful of times. The J gene is TRBJ2-1, the V gene TRBV2; D gene uncertain. This CDR3 is 15 amino acids long. Germline V CDR1 and CDR2: SNHLY, FYNNEI. The germline V and J ends were trimmed by 7 bases and 5 bases, with 18 bases remaining between them. The chain's CDR3 is CASTRLFPADNEQFF. The DNA of the CDR3 is TGTGCCAGCACTCGACTTTTCCCGGCGGACAATGAGCAGTTCTTC.

The table lists this clone with a few counts. The chain uses TRBV7-9 and TRBJ2-5; 11 nucleotides agree with TRBD2. Germline V gene sequence: CDR1 SEHNR, CDR2 FQNEAQ (reference sequence). This CDR3 comprises 15 residues. The J segment lost 5 bases and the V segment lost 3 bases, leaving 5 bases of the junction unmatched. CDR3 nucleotide sequence: TGTGCCAGCAGCTTCGGTCTAGCGGGAGGCGAGACCCAGTACTTC. Protein product: CASSFGLAGGETQYF.

The rearrangement uses TRBV2 and TRBJ2-3, with D possibly matching TRBD2 (6 bases). V lost 6 bases and J 6 bases, leaving 13 bases between the germline ends. Per the germline V gene, CDR1 is SNHLY and CDR2 is FYNNEI. The CDR3 consists of 13 residues. CDR3 residues: CASSPTSVDTQYF. As DNA, the CDR3 is TGTGCCAGCAGCCCGACTAGTGTTGATACGCAGTATTTT. The full variable domain, in which reference TRBV2 and TRBJ2-3 provide the parts outside the CDR3, is EPEVTQTPSHQVTQMGQEVILRCVPISNHLYFYWYRQILGQKVEFLVSFYNNEISEKSEIFDDQFSVERPDGSNFTLKIRSTKLEDSAMYFCASSPTSVDTQYFGPGTRLTVL.

The chain uses TRBV7-2 and TRBJ2-3; D is possibly TRBD2 (7 bases). V lost 1 base and J 5 bases, leaving 10 bases between the germline ends. This CDR3 is built from 14 residues. CDR1 and CDR2 from the germline V gene are SGHTA and FQGNSA. The CDR3 protein is CASSLDGGRDTQYF. CDR3 sequence (DNA): TGTGCCAGCAGCTTAGACGGGGGGCGAGATACGCAGTATTTT.

The J gene is TRBJ1-3, the V gene TRBV9; D gene ambiguous. The ends were cut back, 1 base at V and 0 bases at J, with 14 bases in the middle. Germline V lookup: CDR1 SGDLS, CDR2 YYNGEE. The CDR3 is 17 residues long. CDR3 bases: TGTGCCAGCAGCGTATCGGGAGGTGCCTTCTCTGGAAACACCATATATTTT. It translates to CASSVSGGAFSGNTIYF.

This clone was seen only a few times. The genes are TRBV11-3 and TRBJ2-1; 11 nucleotides agree with TRBD2. There are 14 residues in the CDR3. V shed 7 bases and J 5 bases; nucleotides not matched to a gene: 4. The V gene's germline CDR1 is SGHNT and CDR2 YENEEA. The CDR3 DNA reads TGTGCCAGCACTTCTAGCGGGAGGAACAATGAGCAGTTCTTC. Translation: CASTSSGRNNEQFF.

This clone was observed at least ten times. The CDR3 loop is CASSFSTDTQYF. CDR3 coding DNA: TGTGCCAGCAGCTTTAGCACAGATACGCAGTATTTT. The rearrangement links TRBV7-6 to TRBJ2-3; no definite D call. The germline V gene has CDR1 SGHVS and CDR2 FNYEAQ. This CDR3 region has 12 residues. Between the trimmed V and J ends, which lost 3 bases and 0 bases, there was a span of 1 base.

This clone was counted once. This rearrangement joins TRBV7-2 to TRBJ2-3, with TRBD2 matching over 11 bases. The CDR3 runs to 17 residues. CDR1 SGHTA and CDR2 FQGNSA come from the germline V gene. The V and J ends lost 1 base and 3 bases, in that order; junction bases with no gene match: 6. CDR3: CASSLGPSGGRTDTQYF. The CDR3 bases are TGTGCCAGCAGCTTAGGTCCTAGCGGGGGGCGGACAGATACGCAGTATTTT.

This chain uses TRBV7-8 with TRBJ2-2; D not resolved. In germline, CDR1 is SGHVS, CDR2 FQNEAQ. The CDR3 has 11 residues. V was clipped by 3 bases and J by 7 bases, with 3 bases between them. The CDR3 here is CASSFGGELFF. The DNA for the CDR3 is TGTGCCAGCAGCTTCGGCGGGGAGCTGTTTTTT. Combining the CDR3 with reference TRBV7-8 and TRBJ2-2 gives the whole variable domain GAGVSQSPRYKVAKRGQDVALRCDPISGHVSLFWYQQALGQGPEFLTYFQNEAQLDKSGLPSDRFFAERPEGSVSTLKIQRTQQEDSAVYLCASSFGGELFFGEGSRLTVL.

This clone turned up a few times. The chain combines TRBV5-1 with TRBJ1-3, with a tentative D call TRBD1 (5 bases). The CDR3 covers 14 residues. In germline, CDR1 is SGHRS, CDR2 YFSETQ. V was clipped by 3 bases and J by 2 bases, with 9 bases between them. The CDR3 region is CASSSGLPGNTIYF. For the CDR3, the DNA is TGCGCCAGCAGCTCGGGACTGCCTGGAAACACCATATATTTT.

This clone was counted only a few times. The chain uses TRBV14 and TRBJ2-7, with a weak D call TRBD2 (6 bases). Deletions cut 2 bases from V and 5 bases from J, with 13 bases between. The V gene's germline CDR1 is SGHDN and CDR2 FVKESK. CDR3 length: 14 residues. This chain's CDR3 is CASSQQFGGNEQYF. CDR3 sequence (DNA): TGTGCCAGCAGCCAACAATTCGGGGGAAACGAGCAGTACTTC.

V is TRBV9 and J is TRBJ2-2; D not certain. This CDR3 comprises 13 residues. Germline CDR1 and CDR2: SGDLS and YYNGEE. Trimming pared 6 bases from V and 3 bases from J, leaving 9 bases between. The DNA of the CDR3 is TGTGCCAGCAACCCTGCAGACACCGGGGAGCTGTTTTTT. It is translated as CASNPADTGELFF.

A few counts support this clone. This chain connects TRBV30 to TRBJ1-2, with D hard to call. Germline CDR1 is GTSNPN and CDR2 is SVGIG (reference sequence). V gave up 4 bases and J gave up 5 bases, with 14 bases separating them. The CDR3 has 13 residues. The CDR3 sequence: CAWMYQKQYGYTF. CDR3 coding DNA: TGTGCCTGGATGTACCAGAAACAATATGGCTACACCTTC.

The chain employs TRBV30 and TRBJ2-4; D may correspond to TRBD1 or TRBD2 (6 bases each). The germline gives CDR1 GTSNPN, CDR2 SVGIG (reference sequence). With 8 bases removed from V and 5 bases from J, the gap between germline ends came to 16 bases. This CDR3 is built from 13 residues. CDR3 bases: TGTGCCACGGGCCGGGGGCTTGAAAACATTCAGTACTTC. As protein: CATGRGLENIQYF.